Listed below are T cell receptor beta chains from one sample, sequenced in a study of T cell responses to AZD1222 COVID-19 vaccine. Clones were sequenced by immunoSEQ multiplex PCR, and TCRdb holds only the in-frame ones, with some missing. The table lists some 100,000 clones, around 87% of them singletons, with around 4.4% in the top ten. Sequencing was performed on peripheral blood, taken on day 0 of MenACWY control vaccination. These receptor sequences come from an adult in good health. The CDR3 runs from the conserved cysteine through the conserved F or W. The D gene is left open where the match is weak. Size tells how often a clone was seen (once, few, many) or the class of an expanded clone, and some rows leave it out.

TRBJ2-5 | few | TRBD1 | TRBV20-1 | 14 | TGCAGTGCTAGTTGGGACAGAGACCAAGAGACCCAGTACTTC | CSASWDRDQETQYF
TRBJ1-1 | - | TRBD1 | TRBV3-1/TRBV3-2 | 16 | TGTGCCAGCAGCCTCGGGACAGGGGTTACTCAAAGTGAAGCTTTCTTT | CASSLGTGVTQSEAFF
TRBJ2-7 | once | TRBD1 | TRBV5-1 | 14 | TGCGCCAGCAGTTGGACAGGGGGCAGTTACGAGCAGTACTTC | CASSWTGGSYEQYF
TRBJ2-5 | - | - | TRBV5-1 | 15 | TGCGCCAGCAGCCGAGGGACGGGATATTCGGAGACCCAGTACTTC | CASSRGTGYSETQYF
TRBJ1-6 | - | - | TRBV5-4 | 15 | TGTGCCAGCAGCTTGGGGGGACTCTATAATTCACCCCTCCACTTT | CASSLGGLYNSPLHF
TRBJ1-2 | - | TRBD1 | TRBV3-1/TRBV3-2 | 13 | TGTGCCAGCACAGCCGCAGGGGGCAATGGCTACACCTTC | CASTAAGGNGYTF
TRBJ2-7 | - | - | TRBV7-2 | 15 | TGTGCCAGCAGCGCCCGGGCCCAGGAATCCTACGAGCAGTACTTC | CASSARAQESYEQYF
TRBJ2-1 | - | - | TRBV27 | 16 | TGTGCCAGCAGTTTAAGACCGGGAGACCTAAACAATGAGCAGTTCTTC | CASSLRPGDLNNEQFF
TRBJ1-5 | - | - | TRBV28 | 12 | TGTGCCAGCAGTTTGGAGGGTCAGCCCCAGCATTTT | CASSLEGQPQHF
TRBJ2-5 | - | TRBD2 | TRBV7-2 | 15 | TGTGCCAGCAGCAAATACGTGGGGGGGGAAGAGACCCAGTACTTC | CASSKYVGGEETQYF
TRBJ2-1 | - | TRBD2 | TRBV5-4 | 13 | TGTGCCAGCAGCTTGGATCCGGAGCGGGAGAAGTTCTTC | CASSLDPEREKFF
TRBJ2-7 | once | - | TRBV18 | 15 | TGTGCCAGCTCACAGGACGGGCCGAAGGTCAACGAGCAGTACTTC | CASSQDGPKVNEQYF
TRBJ2-2 | - | - | TRBV9 | 16 | TGTGCCAGCAGCCCCCAAATAGGGAGTTCGGCCGGGGAGCTGTTTTTT | CASSPQIGSSAGELFF
TRBJ2-6 | - | - | TRBV5-6 | 15 | TGTGCCAGCAGCTTTGACACTTCTGGGGCCAACGTCCTGACTTTC | CASSFDTSGANVLTF
TRBJ1-4 | - | - | TRBV6-5 | 13 | TGTGCCAGCAGAGGTTCCCGGACTGAAAAACTGTTTTTT | CASRGSRTEKLFF
TRBJ2-7 | - | - | TRBV9 | 15 | TGTGCCAGCAGCGCAAACGGTAATAATGGGGACGGGATGGACTTC | CASSANGNNGDGMDF
TRBJ1-1 | - | TRBD1 | TRBV19 | 15 | TGTGCCAGTCGGACCTCCACAGGGGGCGACACTGAAGCTTTCTTT | CASRTSTGGDTEAFF
TRBJ1-5 | - | - | TRBV3-1/TRBV3-2 | 15 | TGTGCCAGCAGCCAAGATTCCAGGGTGGATCAGCCCCAGCATTTT | CASSQDSRVDQPQHF
TRBJ2-2 | once | TRBD2 | TRBV3-1/TRBV3-2 | 17 | TGTGCCAGCAGCCGGACTAGCGGGGGAGCGAACACCGGGGAGCTGTTTTTT | CASSRTSGGANTGELFF
TRBJ2-2 | - | - | TRBV4-3 | 16 | TGCGCCAGCAGCCAAAGATTGGGACAGAACACCGGGGAGCTGTTTTTT | CASSQRLGQNTGELFF
TRBJ2-2 | - | - | TRBV4-3 | 16 | TGCGCCAGCAGCCAACATACGACTCCCCACACCGGGGAGCTGTTTTTT | CASSQHTTPHTGELFF
TRBJ1-4 | - | - | TRBV7-2 | 14 | TGTGCCAGCAGCTTAGTAGGAGGGGTTGAAAAACTGTTTTTT | CASSLVGGVEKLFF